This passage covers 15 T cell receptor beta chains from one sample sequenced in a study of blood T cell repertoires in COVID-19. Profiled with immunoSEQ multiplex PCR; TCRdb holds only in-frame clones, not every one. The sample has fewer than 350,000 clones, roughly 85% seen once. The source material was peripheral blood. The receptors originated from a human donor in a cohort sampled during active COVID-19.

The chain combines TRBV5-1 with TRBJ1-1, with D possibly TRBD1 on 6 matching bases. The CDR3 runs 15 residues. Trimming removed 0 bases from V and 6 bases from J, with 15 bases in between. In germline, CDR1 is SGHRS, CDR2 YFSETQ. CDR3 DNA: TGCGCCAGCAGCTTGGGGGACACCCTATCCCCTGAAGCTTTCTTT. This codes for CASSLGDTLSPEAFF.

The chain recombines TRBV18 with TRBJ2-1; 11 bases map to TRBD1. The CDR3 totals 16 residues. V was pared by 3 bases and J by 10 bases, with 11 bases of the junction left unmatched. Germline loops: CDR1 KGHSH, CDR2 LQKENI. The CDR3 sequence: CASSPLRTGGFREQFF. CDR3 coding DNA: TGTGCCAGCTCACCTCTTAGGACAGGGGGCTTTCGAGAGCAGTTCTTC.

The gene calls are TRBV5-1 and TRBJ1-2; no clear D. V gave up 0 bases and J gave up 6 bases, with 12 bases separating them. From germline, CDR1 is SGHRS and CDR2 YFSETQ. This CDR3 is 14 amino acids long. This CDR3 reads CASSLAPTSNGYTF. The CDR3 nucleotides read TGCGCCAGCAGCTTGGCCCCCACAAGTAATGGCTACACCTTC. The full variable domain, with the rest looked up from reference TRBV5-1 and TRBJ1-2, is KAGVTQTPRYLIKTRGQQVTLSCSPISGHRSVSWYQQTPGQGLQFLFEYFSETQRNKGNFPGRFSGRQFSNSRSEMNVSTLELGDSALYLCASSLAPTSNGYTFGSGTRLTVV.

The gene calls are TRBV7-8 and TRBJ1-1; D unclear. Germline V gene data show CDR1 as SGHVS and CDR2 as FQNEAQ. V was clipped by 1 base and J by 4 bases, with 7 bases between them. CDR3 length equals 13 residues. The CDR3 nucleotides are TGTGCCAGCAGCTTAGAGGGAGCCACTGAAGCTTTCTTT. Amino acids: CASSLEGATEAFF. The full variable domain, with the rest looked up from reference TRBV7-8 and TRBJ1-1, is GAGVSQSPRYKVAKRGQDVALRCDPISGHVSLFWYQQALGQGPEFLTYFQNEAQLDKSGLPSDRFFAERPEGSVSTLKIQRTQQEDSAVYLCASSLEGATEAFFGQGTRLTVV.

The chain couples TRBV5-1 to TRBJ2-3; D is possibly TRBD2 (6 bases). Germline CDR1 SGHRS, CDR2 YFSETQ. Trimming removed 2 bases at V and 0 bases at J, with 7 bases between. This CDR3 is 14 amino acids long. CDR3 protein: CASSFGGSTDTQYF. As DNA, the CDR3 is TGCGCCAGCAGCTTCGGAGGGAGCACAGATACGCAGTATTTT. The variable domain in full, with the rest retrieved from reference TRBV5-1 and TRBJ2-3, is KAGVTQTPRYLIKTRGQQVTLSCSPISGHRSVSWYQQTPGQGLQFLFEYFSETQRNKGNFPGRFSGRQFSNSRSEMNVSTLELGDSALYLCASSFGGSTDTQYFGPGTRLTVL.

The chain has TRBV7-2 and TRBJ2-1; D possibly corresponds to TRBD2 (5 bases). This CDR3 spans 15 amino acids. The V end lost 1 base, the J end lost 3 bases, and 10 bases lay between the germline ends. Germline lookup yields CDR1 SGHTA and CDR2 FQGNSA. The CDR3 DNA follows: TGTGCCAGCAGCTTAGTTCCTAGCAACTACAATGAGCAGTTCTTC. This sequence encodes CASSLVPSNYNEQFF.

J is TRBJ2-3 and V is TRBV4-1, with TRBD2 matching over 7 bases. This CDR3 comprises 16 residues. Germline lookup yields CDR1 MGHRA and CDR2 YSYEKL. The J segment lost 0 bases and the V segment lost 0 bases, leaving 3 bases of the junction unmatched. CDR3 residues: CASSQEGRGSTDTQYF. DNA of the CDR3: TGCGCCAGCAGCCAAGAGGGGAGGGGTAGCACAGATACGCAGTATTTT.

The chain is built from TRBV27 and TRBJ2-2; 7 bases map to TRBD2. With V trimmed by 4 bases and J by 1 base, 6 bases remained unmatched. This CDR3 region has 16 residues. The V gene's germline CDR1 is MNHEY and CDR2 SMNVEV (reference sequence). The CDR3 nucleotides are TGTGCCAGCAGTTCCTCGGGGAGGGTGAACACCGGGGAGCTGTTTTTT. Its translation: CASSSSGRVNTGELFF.

CDR3 DNA sequence: TGTGCCAGCTCACCAACCAAGGGGGAGAACACTGAAGCTTTCTTT. Its translation is CASSPTKGENTEAFF. The rearrangement uses TRBV18 and TRBJ1-1, with D perhaps matching TRBD1 (6 bases). The CDR3 consists of 15 residues. V shed 2 bases and J shed 1 base, with 11 bases lying between them. The germline CDR1 and CDR2 sequences are KGHSH and LQKENI. Together with reference TRBV18 and TRBJ1-1, the CDR3 gives the full variable domain: NAGVMQNPRHLVRRRGQEARLRCSPMKGHSHVYWYRQLPEEGLKFMVYLQKENIIDESGMPKERFSAEFPKEGPSILRIQQVVRGDSAAYFCASSPTKGENTEAFFGQGTRLTVV.

The chain uses TRBV5-1 and TRBJ2-3; 9 nucleotides match TRBD2. V was pared by 0 bases and J by 4 bases, with 6 bases of the junction left unmatched. CDR3 size: 16 residues. Per the germline V gene, CDR1 is SGHRS and CDR2 is YFSETQ. CDR3 protein: CASSLASGVDADTQYF. The CDR3 DNA reads as TGCGCCAGCAGCTTGGCTAGCGGGGTTGATGCAGATACGCAGTATTTT.

This clone was detected only once. This rearrangement joins TRBV18 to TRBJ2-3, with 12 bases aligning to TRBD2. V lost 1 base to trimming and J lost 0 bases; unmatched junction nucleotides: 5. The CDR3 spans 18 residues. The V gene's germline CDR1 is KGHSH and CDR2 LQKENI. The CDR3: CASSPRLAGGTSTDTQYF. The CDR3 nucleotides are TGTGCCAGCTCACCACGGCTAGCGGGGGGGACTAGCACAGATACGCAGTATTTT.

In this sample, this clone turned up once. V is TRBV18 and J is TRBJ1-1, with 7 nucleotides matching TRBD1. The J segment lost 6 bases and the V segment lost 2 bases, leaving 6 bases of the junction unmatched. The CDR3 has 14 amino acids. Germline lookup yields CDR1 KGHSH and CDR2 LQKENI. Here the CDR3 reads CASSPYRGEAEAFF. CDR3 nucleotide sequence: TGTGCCAGCTCACCATACAGGGGCGAGGCTGAAGCTTTCTTT.

The DNA of the CDR3 is TGTGCCAGCACGCCACAGCAGGGGAATGGAGAGACCCAGTACTTC. Translating gives CASTPQQGNGETQYF. The chain links TRBV5-4 to TRBJ2-5; possible D gene TRBD1, 6 bases. CDR1 is SGHNT and CDR2 is YYREEE in the germline V gene (reference sequence). V was trimmed by 6 bases and J by 4 bases, leaving 19 bases between them. The CDR3 consists of 15 residues.

The gene calls are TRBV9 and TRBJ2-7; D is unclear. Trimming left V 3 bases short and J 6 bases short, with 7 bases between. Germline CDR1 and CDR2: SGDLS and YYNGEE. CDR3 length: 11 amino acids. CDR3 amino acids: CASSGPGEQYF. The CDR3 coding sequence is TGTGCCAGCAGCGGACCAGGCGAGCAGTACTTC.

The rearrangement uses TRBV5-4 and TRBJ1-1; perhaps TRBD1 as D (6 bases). Between the trimmed V and J ends, which lost 3 bases and 5 bases, there was a span of 17 bases. CDR1 and CDR2 (germline): SGHNT, YYREEE (reference sequence). This CDR3 is 15 amino acids long. The CDR3: CASSSGGQGRTEAFF. The CDR3 DNA reads as TGTGCCAGCAGCTCTGGGGGTCAGGGGCGAACTGAAGCTTTCTTT.